One and the same sample provided the 23 T cell receptor beta chains below, sequenced in a study of shared clonotypes between healthy human individuals. Clones were sequenced by immunoSEQ multiplex PCR, and TCRdb holds only the in-frame ones, with some missing. Here the sample spans a few million clones, approximately 94% being singletons. Sequences were obtained from naive CD4+ T cells sorted from blood. Regarding subset: CD45RA+ positively selected. The receptors derive from a man aged 18 to 35 in good health.

The V and J genes are TRBV7-2 and TRBJ2-2; D not certain. Germline V gene sequence: CDR1 SGHTA, CDR2 FQGNSA. The CDR3 totals 14 residues. Trimming removed 4 bases at V and 4 bases at J, with 10 bases between. The CDR3 coding sequence is TGTGCCAGCAGCTCGGCATGGAGCACCGGGGAGCTGTTTTTT. It specifies CASSSAWSTGELFF.

The chain links TRBV4-2 to TRBJ1-5; D gene unclear. V was shortened by 0 bases and J by 6 bases, with 15 bases between the two germline ends. Germline CDR1 reads LGHNA; CDR2 reads YNFKEQ. The CDR3 covers 16 residues. DNA for the CDR3: TGTGCCAGCAGCCAAGATCAGTACAGTTTAAGTCAGCCCCAGCATTTT. Amino acid sequence: CASSQDQYSLSQPQHF.

The rearrangement joins TRBV29-1 to TRBJ2-1; 11 bases agree with TRBD2. V lost 6 bases and J lost 0; bases outside the gene matches: 16. CDR3 size: 19 residues. CDR1 is SQVTM and CDR2 is ANQGSEA in the germline V gene. CDR3 in amino acids: CSVGRGSGGAANSYNEQFF. In DNA, the CDR3 is TGCAGCGTCGGCCGGGGTAGCGGGGGGGCCGCTAACTCCTACAATGAGCAGTTCTTC.

The CDR3 nucleotides read TGTGCCAGCAGCTTAGCGGGACTAGCGGGAGGCGCCGTTGAGTATTTT. It yields the protein CASSLAGLAGGAVEYF. This chain joins TRBV7-9 and TRBJ2-3; TRBD2 matches at 15 bases. Germline CDR1 and CDR2: SEHNR and FQNEAQ (reference sequence). The junction had 8 bases not matched to a gene; V was cut back by 0 bases and J by 13 bases. The CDR3 is 16 amino acids.

The chain links TRBV5-1 to TRBJ2-1; D ambiguous. Germline assignment: CDR1 SGHRS and CDR2 YFSETQ. The CDR3 is 15 amino acids. V shed 4 bases and J shed 1 base, with 12 bases lying between them. The CDR3 reads CASSLRAASYNEQFF. The CDR3 DNA reads as TGCGCCAGCAGCCTTCGTGCGGCGTCCTACAATGAGCAGTTCTTC.

CDR3 sequence (DNA): TGCGCCAGCAGCCAAGTCCCCACAGGTCCCTACGAGCAGTACTTC. This encodes CASSQVPTGPYEQYF. The chain is built from TRBV4-3 and TRBJ2-7, with D perhaps TRBD1 (5 bases). Germline-derived CDR1 and CDR2 are LGHNA and YSLEER. V lost 1 base to trimming and J lost 2 bases, with 12 bases between them. The CDR3 runs to 15 residues.

The chain is built from TRBV4-1 and TRBJ2-1; 11 bases line up with TRBD2. From germline, CDR1 is MGHRA and CDR2 YSYEKL. Trimming cost V 4 bases and J 2 bases; bases outside gene matches: 1. This CDR3 comprises 15 residues. The CDR3 protein is CASSLGLAAYNEQFF. The CDR3 DNA sequence: TGCGCCAGCAGCCTGGGACTAGCGGCCTACAATGAGCAGTTCTTC.

This chain joins TRBV4-2 and TRBJ1-4; D may be TRBD1 (5 bases). The CDR3 contains 16 residues. The germline V gene encodes CDR1 LGHNA and CDR2 YNFKEQ. Between the trimmed V and J ends, which lost 2 bases and 5 bases, there was a span of 15 bases. Here the CDR3 reads CASSQTTVPENEKLFF. In DNA, the CDR3 is TGTGCCAGCAGCCAAACGACAGTCCCGGAAAATGAAAAACTGTTTTTT.

This sequence joins TRBV5-8 and TRBJ1-4; D is possibly TRBD1 (6 bases). V was cut by 0 bases and J by 6 bases, with 12 bases left in between. Germline CDR1 SGHTS, CDR2 YDEGEE. This CDR3 has 15 residues. This chain's CDR3 is CASSLAGGADEKLFF. CDR3 coding DNA: TGTGCCAGCAGCTTGGCCGGGGGCGCGGATGAAAAACTGTTTTTT.

The chain carries TRBV6-6 and TRBJ1-1; maybe TRBD1 (5 bases). V was clipped by 2 bases and J by 1 base, with 11 bases between them. Germline CDR1 and CDR2: MNHNY and SVGAGI (reference sequence). The CDR3 contains 15 residues. CDR3 amino acids: CASSYGAAGNTEAFF. CDR3 coding DNA: TGTGCCAGCAGTTACGGGGCCGCGGGGAACACTGAAGCTTTCTTT.

The chain links TRBV27 to TRBJ2-7; tentatively, D is TRBD2 (5 bases). Trimming removed 5 bases from V and 0 bases from J, with 14 bases in between. Germline V gene sequence: CDR1 MNHEY, CDR2 SMNVEV (reference sequence). CDR3 size: 15 residues. This CDR3 reads CASSDDSAGSYEQYF. In nucleotides, the CDR3 is TGTGCCAGCAGTGATGACTCCGCGGGCTCCTACGAGCAGTACTTC.

As regards this clone: Other nucleotide sequences in the sample specify the same CDR3. DNA of the CDR3: TGTGCCTGGAGTGTTTCACCTAACACCGGGGAGCTGTTTTTT. It translates to CAWSVSPNTGELFF. The chain uses TRBV30 and TRBJ2-2; D gene unclear. This CDR3 spans 14 amino acids. Looked up from germline, CDR1 is GTSNPN and CDR2 is SVGIG (reference sequence). V lost 0 bases to trimming and J lost 2 bases, with 7 bases between them. The variable domain in full, completed from reference TRBV30 and TRBJ2-2, reads SQTIHQWPATLVQPVGSPLSLECTVEGTSNPNLYWYRQAAGRGLQLLFYSVGIGQISSEVPQNLSASRPQDRQFILSSKKLLLSDSGFYLCAWSVSPNTGELFFGEGSRLTVL.

The chain joins TRBV5-6 to TRBJ1-1, with 10 positions matching TRBD1. The junction had 3 bases not matched to a gene; V was cut back by 2 bases and J by 5 bases. The CDR3 loop spans 14 amino acids. The germline CDR1 and CDR2 sequences are SGHDT and YYEEEE. CDR3 protein: CASSLVGQGTEAFF. The CDR3 nucleotides read TGTGCCAGCAGCTTAGTGGGACAGGGGACTGAAGCTTTCTTT.

This clone has a single count. The chain carries TRBV9 and TRBJ2-7; either TRBD1 or TRBD2 may fit D (7 bases each). V was cut by 3 bases and J by 6 bases, with 13 bases left in between. Germline-derived CDR1 and CDR2 are SGDLS and YYNGEE. CDR3 length: 13 amino acids. The CDR3 nucleotides read TGTGCCAGCAGCGAGGGGGAGGGGGCCGAGCAGTACTTC. Protein product: CASSEGEGAEQYF.

The genes are TRBV4-3 and TRBJ2-2; D perhaps matches TRBD2 (6 bases). The V end was cut by 3 bases, the J end by 0 bases, with 14 bases between. Germline lookup yields CDR1 LGHNA and CDR2 YSLEER. This CDR3 region has 17 residues. CDR3: CASSHPAGRANTGELFF. CDR3 DNA: TGCGCCAGCAGCCATCCTGCGGGACGCGCGAACACCGGGGAGCTGTTTTTT.

J is TRBJ2-3 and V is TRBV5-1, with D unclear. Trimming took 4 bases from V and 10 from J, leaving 19 bases between them. The V gene's germline CDR1 is SGHRS and CDR2 YFSETQ. The CDR3 runs 14 residues. Written as DNA, the CDR3 is TGCGCCAGCAGCAAAAAAGGCACTACTCAGTCGCAGTATTTT. It translates to CASSKKGTTQSQYF.

The chain uses TRBV12-5 and TRBJ1-1, with 10 bases aligning to TRBD1. This CDR3 comprises 19 residues. V lost 5 bases, J lost 4 bases, and 19 bases stayed unmatched. Germline V CDR1 and CDR2: LGHNT, FRNRAP. CDR3 in DNA: TGTGCTAGTGGTCAGTGGGACAGGGGATTGTTATTGAGCTCCACTGAAGCTTTCTTT. Residues: CASGQWDRGLLLSSTEAFF.

The chain carries TRBV6-6 and TRBJ2-1; D is ambiguous. This CDR3 has 14 amino acids. Germline CDR1 MNHNY, CDR2 SVGAGI (reference sequence). The germline V and J ends were trimmed by 1 base and 6 bases, with 10 bases remaining between them. The CDR3, as DNA: TGTGCCAGCAGTTACTGGCCGTCGGGCAATGAGCAGTTCTTC. This codes for CASSYWPSGNEQFF.

The V call is TRBV30, the J call TRBJ1-6; D is undetermined. V shed 7 bases and J shed 7 bases, with 17 bases lying between them. Per germline, CDR1 GTSNPN and CDR2 SVGIG (reference sequence). This CDR3 has 14 amino acids. CDR3 nucleotide sequence: TGTGCCTCCCACCTGCCAGGTATAAATTCACCCCTCCACTTT. It specifies CASHLPGINSPLHF.

Points on this clone: Additional DNA sequences in this sample encode the identical CDR3. The chain recombines TRBV6-5 with TRBJ1-6; a possible D gene is TRBD1 (5 bases). This CDR3 has 15 amino acids. The V end lost 5 bases, the J end lost 0 bases, and 8 bases lay between the germline ends. Germline assignment: CDR1 MNHEY and CDR2 SVGAGI. In DNA, the CDR3 is TGTGCCAGCAGTCGACAGAGCTCCTATAATTCACCCCTCCACTTT. Translation gives CASSRQSSYNSPLHF.

CDR3 DNA: TGCGCCAGCAGCGTTGGACAGGGGGTCGGGGAGCTGTTTTTT. This translates into CASSVGQGVGELFF. The gene calls are TRBV5-1 and TRBJ2-2, with 10 bases identical to TRBD1. Germline V gene data show CDR1 as SGHRS and CDR2 as YFSETQ. The trim removed 4 bases at V and 7 bases at J, leaving 4 bases unmatched. This CDR3 contains 14 residues.

CDR3 amino acids: CASSLTSSSGANVLTF. In nucleotides, the CDR3 is TGCGCCAGCAGCTTGACTTCTTCCTCTGGGGCCAACGTCCTGACTTTC. The J gene is TRBJ2-6, the V gene TRBV5-1; no definite D call. The germline gives CDR1 SGHRS, CDR2 YFSETQ. Trimming pared 1 base from V and 0 bases from J, leaving 8 bases between. The CDR3 consists of 16 residues. Full variable domain (remainder filled in from reference TRBV5-1 and TRBJ2-6): KAGVTQTPRYLIKTRGQQVTLSCSPISGHRSVSWYQQTPGQGLQFLFEYFSETQRNKGNFPGRFSGRQFSNSRSEMNVSTLELGDSALYLCASSLTSSSGANVLTFGAGSRLTVL.

The chain's CDR3 is CASSDRDNYGYTF. In DNA, the CDR3 is TGTGCCAGCAGTGACCGGGACAACTATGGCTACACCTTC. The chain carries TRBV6-1 and TRBJ1-2; tentatively, D is TRBD1 (5 bases). The CDR3 covers 13 residues. Trimming cost V 3 bases and J 2 bases, with 7 bases left between them. Germline values: CDR1 MNHNS, CDR2 SASEGT.